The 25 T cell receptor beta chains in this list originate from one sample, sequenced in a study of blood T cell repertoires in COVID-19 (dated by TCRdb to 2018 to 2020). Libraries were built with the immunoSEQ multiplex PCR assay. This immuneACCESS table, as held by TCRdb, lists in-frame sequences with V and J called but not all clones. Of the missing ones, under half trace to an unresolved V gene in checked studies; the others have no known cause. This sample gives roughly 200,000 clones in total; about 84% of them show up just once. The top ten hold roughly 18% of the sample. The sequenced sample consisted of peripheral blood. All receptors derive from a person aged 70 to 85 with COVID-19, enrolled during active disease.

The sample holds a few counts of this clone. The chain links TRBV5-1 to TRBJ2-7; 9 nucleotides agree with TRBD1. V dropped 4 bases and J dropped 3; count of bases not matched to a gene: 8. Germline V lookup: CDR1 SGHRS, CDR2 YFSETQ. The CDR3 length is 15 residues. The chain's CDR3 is CASSVQPGQGYEQYF. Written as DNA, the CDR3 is TGCGCCAGCAGCGTGCAACCGGGACAGGGCTACGAGCAGTACTTC.

CDR3 in amino acids: CASSRGSRQLGEAFF. The CDR3 DNA reads TGTGCCAGCAGCCGAGGGTCCCGGCAGTTGGGTGAAGCTTTCTTT. The chain employs TRBV3-1 (or the pseudogene TRBV3-2) and TRBJ1-1, with no clear D. The V end lost 4 bases, the J end lost 7 bases, and 19 bases lay between the germline ends. The CDR3 is made up of 15 amino acids. CDR1 and CDR2 from the germline V gene are LGHDT and YNNKEL (reference sequence).

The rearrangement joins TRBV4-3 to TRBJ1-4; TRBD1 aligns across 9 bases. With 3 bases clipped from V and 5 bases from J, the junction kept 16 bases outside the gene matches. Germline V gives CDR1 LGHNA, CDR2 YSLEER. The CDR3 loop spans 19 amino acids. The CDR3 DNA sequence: TGCGCCAGCAGCCATCCCTCGCCGGGACAGGGCCTAAGGAATGAAAAACTGTTTTTT. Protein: CASSHPSPGQGLRNEKLFF.

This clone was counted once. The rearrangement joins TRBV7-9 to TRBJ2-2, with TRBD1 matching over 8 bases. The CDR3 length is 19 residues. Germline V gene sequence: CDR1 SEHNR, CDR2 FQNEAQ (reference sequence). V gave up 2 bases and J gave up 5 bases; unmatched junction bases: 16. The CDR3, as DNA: TGTGCCAGCAGCTTATTTCGGGGCGGGACAGGAAGCAGGACCGGGGAGCTGTTTTTT. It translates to CASSLFRGGTGSRTGELFF.

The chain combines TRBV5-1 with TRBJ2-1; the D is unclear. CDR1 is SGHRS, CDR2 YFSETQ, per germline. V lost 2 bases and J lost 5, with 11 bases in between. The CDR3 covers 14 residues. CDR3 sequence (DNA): TGCGCCAGCAGCTTCACCGCTTCGGACAATGAGCAGTTCTTC. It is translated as CASSFTASDNEQFF.

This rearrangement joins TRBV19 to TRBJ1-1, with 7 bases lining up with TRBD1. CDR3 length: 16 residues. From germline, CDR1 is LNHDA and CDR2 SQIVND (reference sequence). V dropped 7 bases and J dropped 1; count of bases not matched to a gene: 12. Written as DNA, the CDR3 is TGTGCCAGTAAGGAGGACAGGTTGGACAGGAACACTGAAGCTTTCTTT. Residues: CASKEDRLDRNTEAFF.

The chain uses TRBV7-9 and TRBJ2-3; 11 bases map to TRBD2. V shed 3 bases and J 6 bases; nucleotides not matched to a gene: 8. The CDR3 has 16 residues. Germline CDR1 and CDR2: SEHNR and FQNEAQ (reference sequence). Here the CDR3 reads CASSFVAGGPSDTQYF. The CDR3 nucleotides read TGTGCCAGCAGCTTCGTAGCGGGGGGGCCTTCGGATACGCAGTATTTT.

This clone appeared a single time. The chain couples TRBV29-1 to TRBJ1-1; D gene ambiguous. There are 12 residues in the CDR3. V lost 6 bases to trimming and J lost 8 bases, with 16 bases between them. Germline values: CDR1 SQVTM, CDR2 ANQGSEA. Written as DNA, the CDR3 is TGCAGCGTCCCGGGGTGGGGAGACGAAGCTTTCTTT. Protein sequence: CSVPGWGDEAFF.

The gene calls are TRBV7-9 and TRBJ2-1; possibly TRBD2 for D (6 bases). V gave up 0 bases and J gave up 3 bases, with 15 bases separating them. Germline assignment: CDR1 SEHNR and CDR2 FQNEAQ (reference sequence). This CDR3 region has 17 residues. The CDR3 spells CASSLARASALYNEQFF. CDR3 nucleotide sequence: TGTGCCAGCAGCTTAGCGCGAGCTAGCGCCCTCTACAATGAGCAGTTCTTC.

The CDR3 nucleotides read TGTGCCAGCAGCGGTGCGCGGGACTATGGCTACACCTTC. Protein product: CASSGARDYGYTF. The chain links TRBV7-2 to TRBJ1-2; D unresolved. CDR3 length equals 13 residues. V gave up 5 bases and J gave up 3 bases, with 10 bases separating them. CDR1 and CDR2 (germline): SGHTA, FQGNSA.

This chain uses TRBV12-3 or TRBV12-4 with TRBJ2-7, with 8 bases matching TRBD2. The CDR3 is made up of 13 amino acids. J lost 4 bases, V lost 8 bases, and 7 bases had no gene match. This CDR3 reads CASDGGAGYEQYF. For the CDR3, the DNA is TGTGCCAGCGACGGGGGGGCCGGGTACGAGCAGTACTTC.

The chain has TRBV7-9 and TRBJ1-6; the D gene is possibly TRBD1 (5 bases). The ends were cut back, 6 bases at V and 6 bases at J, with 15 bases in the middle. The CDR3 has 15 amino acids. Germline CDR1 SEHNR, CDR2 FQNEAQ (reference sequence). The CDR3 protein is CASSSGAGPNSPLHF. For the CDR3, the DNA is TGTGCCAGCAGTTCTGGGGCTGGGCCTAATTCACCCCTCCACTTT.

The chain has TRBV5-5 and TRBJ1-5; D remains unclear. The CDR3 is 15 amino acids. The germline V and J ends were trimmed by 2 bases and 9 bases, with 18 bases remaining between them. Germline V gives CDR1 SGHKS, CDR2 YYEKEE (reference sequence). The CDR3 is CASSFTVRVSGPQHF. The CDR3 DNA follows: TGTGCCAGCAGCTTTACGGTCCGGGTCTCCGGGCCCCAGCATTTT.

CDR3: CASRLRQTTGELFF. In nucleotides, the CDR3 is TGCGCCAGCCGCCTCCGACAAACCACCGGGGAGCTGTTTTTT. The chain employs TRBV4-1 and TRBJ2-2; D not resolved. The V gene's germline CDR1 is MGHRA and CDR2 YSYEKL. Trimming cost V 8 bases and J 4 bases, with 14 bases left between them. There are 14 residues in the CDR3.

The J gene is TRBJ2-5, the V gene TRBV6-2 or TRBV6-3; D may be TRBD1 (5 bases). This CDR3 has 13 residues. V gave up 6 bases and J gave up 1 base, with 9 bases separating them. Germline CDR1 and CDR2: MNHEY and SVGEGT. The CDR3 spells CASSRQSQETQYF. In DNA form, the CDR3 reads TGTGCCAGCAGCAGACAGTCCCAAGAGACCCAGTACTTC.

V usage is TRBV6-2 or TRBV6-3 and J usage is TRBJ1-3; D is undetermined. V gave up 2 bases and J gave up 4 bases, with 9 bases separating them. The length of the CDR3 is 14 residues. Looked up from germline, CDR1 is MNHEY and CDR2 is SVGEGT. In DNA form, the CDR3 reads TGTGCCAGCAGTTACGTGGCCAGGGGAAACACCATATATTTT. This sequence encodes CASSYVARGNTIYF.

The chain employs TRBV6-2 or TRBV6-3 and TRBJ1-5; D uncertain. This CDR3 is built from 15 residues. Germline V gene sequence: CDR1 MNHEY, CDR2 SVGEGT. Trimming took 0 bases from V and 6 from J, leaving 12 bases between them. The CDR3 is CASSYSNRAFQPQHF. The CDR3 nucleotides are TGTGCCAGCAGTTACTCGAACAGAGCTTTTCAGCCCCAGCATTTT.

The CDR3, as DNA: TGTGCCAGCAGTCGAGGAATCCGATTGAACACTGAAGCTTTCTTT. This sequence encodes CASSRGIRLNTEAFF. The gene calls are TRBV28 and TRBJ1-1; no clear D gene. From germline, CDR1 is MDHEN and CDR2 SYDVKM. The CDR3 contains 15 residues. The V gene lost 5 bases and the J gene lost 0 bases, with 13 bases spanning the gap.

CDR3 sequence (DNA): TGTGCCAGCAGCCACAGGGGCTCTGGAAACACCATATATTTT. Translated, it gives CASSHRGSGNTIYF. This chain uses TRBV28 with TRBJ1-3, with 7 bases matching TRBD1. V dropped 6 bases and J dropped 0; count of bases not matched to a gene: 2. The CDR3 extends over 14 amino acids. Germline lookup yields CDR1 MDHEN and CDR2 SYDVKM.

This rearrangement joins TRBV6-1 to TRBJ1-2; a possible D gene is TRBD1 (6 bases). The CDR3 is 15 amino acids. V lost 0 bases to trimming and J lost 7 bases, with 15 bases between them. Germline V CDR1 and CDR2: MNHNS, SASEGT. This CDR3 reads CASSEAGADRGGYTF. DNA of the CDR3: TGTGCCAGCAGTGAAGCGGGGGCTGATCGGGGTGGCTACACCTTC.

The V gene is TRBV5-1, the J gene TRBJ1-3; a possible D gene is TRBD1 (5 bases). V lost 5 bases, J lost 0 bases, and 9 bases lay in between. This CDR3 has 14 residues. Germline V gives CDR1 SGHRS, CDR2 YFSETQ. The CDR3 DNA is TGCGCCAGCAGTCCGACAGCCTCTGGAAACACCATATATTTT. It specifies CASSPTASGNTIYF.

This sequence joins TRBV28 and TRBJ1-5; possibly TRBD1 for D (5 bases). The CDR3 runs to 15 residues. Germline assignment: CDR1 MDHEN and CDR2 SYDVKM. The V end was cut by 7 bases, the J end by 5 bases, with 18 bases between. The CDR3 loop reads CASTVQAGEDQPQHF. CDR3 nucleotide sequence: TGTGCCAGCACCGTTCAGGCGGGGGAGGATCAGCCCCAGCATTTT. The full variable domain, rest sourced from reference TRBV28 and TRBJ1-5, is DVKVTQSSRYLVKRTGEKVFLECVQDMDHENMFWYRQDPGLGLRLIYFSYDVKMKEKGDIPEGYSVSREKKERFSLILESASTNQTSMYLCASTVQAGEDQPQHFGDGTRLSIL.

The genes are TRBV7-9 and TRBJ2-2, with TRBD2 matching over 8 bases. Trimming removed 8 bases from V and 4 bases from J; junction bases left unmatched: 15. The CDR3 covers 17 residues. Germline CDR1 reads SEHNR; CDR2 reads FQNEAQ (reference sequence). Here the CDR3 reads CASGSAGAPIRTGELFF. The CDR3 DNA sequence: TGTGCCAGCGGATCAGCGGGAGCTCCGATACGCACCGGGGAGCTGTTTTTT. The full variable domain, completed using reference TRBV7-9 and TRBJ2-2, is DTGVSQNPRHKITKRGQNVTFRCDPISEHNRLYWYRQTLGQGPEFLTYFQNEAQLEKSRLLSDRFSAERPKGSFSTLEIQRTEQGDSAMYLCASGSAGAPIRTGELFFGEGSRLTVL.

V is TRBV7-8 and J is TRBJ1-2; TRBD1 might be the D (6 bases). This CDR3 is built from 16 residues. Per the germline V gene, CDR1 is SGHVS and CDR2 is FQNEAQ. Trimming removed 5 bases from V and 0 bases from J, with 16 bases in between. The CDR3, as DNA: TGTGCCAGCAGCCCCCACGGACAGCTAACTAACTATGGCTACACCTTC. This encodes CASSPHGQLTNYGYTF. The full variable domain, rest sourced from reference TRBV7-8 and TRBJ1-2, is GAGVSQSPRYKVAKRGQDVALRCDPISGHVSLFWYQQALGQGPEFLTYFQNEAQLDKSGLPSDRFFAERPEGSVSTLKIQRTQQEDSAVYLCASSPHGQLTNYGYTFGSGTRLTVV.

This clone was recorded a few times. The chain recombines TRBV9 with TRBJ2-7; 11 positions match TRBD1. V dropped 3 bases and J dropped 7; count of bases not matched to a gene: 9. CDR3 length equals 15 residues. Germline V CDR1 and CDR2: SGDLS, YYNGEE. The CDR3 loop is CASSASVGTGGEQYF. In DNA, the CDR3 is TGTGCCAGCAGCGCTTCGGTGGGGACAGGGGGTGAGCAGTACTTC.